This T cell receptor (beta chain) was identified in a study of molecular identifiers for immune sequencing clone quantification. At the level of the study: Five portions were made in replicates from RNA of approximately 22,000 or 94,000 naive CD8 cells, and four underwent sequencing.

Naive CD8 T cells were picked out by sorting for CD8+CD4-CCR7+CD45RA+. MiXCR, applied by TCRdb to the PCR reads, yields one record per CDR3 protein. This table has about 40,000 distinct CDR3 sequences, roughly 20% appearing once. CDR3 length: 13 residues. Germline CDR1 is MNHEY and CDR2 is SVGAGI. Trimming took 6 bases from V and 3 from J; bases not matched to a gene: 0. The chain links TRBV6-5 to TRBJ2-1; 9 bases are shared with TRBD2. Sequenced: naive CD8+ T cells from blood, with Jurkat cell RNA spiked in. Subset here: FACS-sorted CD8+CD4-CCR7+CD45RA+ naive T cells. This TCR was recovered from a human donor in good health. Some libraries in this study had Jurkat cell RNA spiked in. The CDR3 loop reads CASRTSGYNEQFF. The DNA of the CDR3 is TGTGCCAGCAGGACTAGCGGCTACAATGAGCAGTTCTTC.